A single count supports the clone carrying this TCR beta chain. Its target is not known. The CDR3 runs 13 residues. V lost 7 bases and J 8 bases, leaving 15 bases between the germline ends. CDR1 and CDR2 (germline): SGHAT, FQNNGV. This entry belongs to a study of T cell responses to AZD1222 COVID-19 vaccine. General observations from the study: There were mostly white British donors and more females than males, and clonal diversity was possibly underestimated.

The protocol was immunoSEQ multiplex PCR, while the TCRdb copy is restricted to in-frame clones and leaves out a portion. The sample records 140,000 to 150,000 clones, approximately 90% being singletons. Sequenced here: peripheral blood, sampled on day 0 of AZD1222 vaccination. The chain employs TRBV11-2 and TRBJ2-1; D may correspond to TRBD1 or TRBD2 (5 bases each). The clonotype originates from an adult in good health. The CDR3 sequence: CASIGQSGHEQFF. Here the CDR3 DNA reads TGTGCCAGCATAGGGCAGTCGGGACATGAGCAGTTCTTC.